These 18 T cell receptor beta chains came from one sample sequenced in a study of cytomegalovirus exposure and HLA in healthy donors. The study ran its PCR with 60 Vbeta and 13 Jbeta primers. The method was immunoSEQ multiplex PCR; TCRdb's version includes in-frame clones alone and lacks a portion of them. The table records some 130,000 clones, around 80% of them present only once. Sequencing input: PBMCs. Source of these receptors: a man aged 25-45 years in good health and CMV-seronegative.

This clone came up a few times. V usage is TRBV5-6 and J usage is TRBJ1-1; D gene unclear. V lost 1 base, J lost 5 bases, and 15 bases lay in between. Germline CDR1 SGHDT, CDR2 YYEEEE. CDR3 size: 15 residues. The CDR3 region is CASSLSGHSGTEAFF. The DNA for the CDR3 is TGTGCCAGCAGCTTGTCCGGCCATTCGGGGACTGAAGCTTTCTTT.

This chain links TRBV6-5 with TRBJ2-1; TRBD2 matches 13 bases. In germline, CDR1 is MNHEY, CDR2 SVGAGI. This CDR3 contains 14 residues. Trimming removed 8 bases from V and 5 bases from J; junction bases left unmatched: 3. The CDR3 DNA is TGTGCCAGCTCGGGACTAGCGGGAAACAATGAGCAGTTCTTC. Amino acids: CASSGLAGNNEQFF.

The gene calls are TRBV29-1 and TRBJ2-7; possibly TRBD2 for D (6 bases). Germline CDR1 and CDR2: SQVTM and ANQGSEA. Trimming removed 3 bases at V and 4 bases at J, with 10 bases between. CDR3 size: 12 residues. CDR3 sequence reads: CSVEGRGYEQYF. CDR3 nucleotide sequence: TGCAGCGTTGAGGGGCGGGGTTACGAGCAGTACTTC.

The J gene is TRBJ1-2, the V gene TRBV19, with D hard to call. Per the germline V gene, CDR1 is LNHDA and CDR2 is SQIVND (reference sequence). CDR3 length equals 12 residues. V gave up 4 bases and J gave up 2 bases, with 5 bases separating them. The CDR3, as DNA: TGTGCCAGTAGTACGGTCAACTATGGCTACACCTTC. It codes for CASSTVNYGYTF.

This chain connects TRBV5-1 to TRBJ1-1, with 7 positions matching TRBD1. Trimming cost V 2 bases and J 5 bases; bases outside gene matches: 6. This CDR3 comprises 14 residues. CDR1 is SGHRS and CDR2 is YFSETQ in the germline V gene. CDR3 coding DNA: TGCGCCAGCAGCTTTAGACAGGGCCTGACTGAAGCTTTCTTT. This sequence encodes CASSFRQGLTEAFF. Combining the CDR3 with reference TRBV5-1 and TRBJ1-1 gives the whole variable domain KAGVTQTPRYLIKTRGQQVTLSCSPISGHRSVSWYQQTPGQGLQFLFEYFSETQRNKGNFPGRFSGRQFSNSRSEMNVSTLELGDSALYLCASSFRQGLTEAFFGQGTRLTVV.

The CDR3 DNA sequence: TGTGCCAGCAGTGAAGCAGGGAGAGGCTACACCTTC. As protein: CASSEAGRGYTF. The genes are TRBV2 and TRBJ1-2; D unclear. This CDR3 spans 12 amino acids. CDR1 SNHLY and CDR2 FYNNEI come from the germline V gene. The V end was cut by 0 bases, the J end by 8 bases, with 7 bases between.

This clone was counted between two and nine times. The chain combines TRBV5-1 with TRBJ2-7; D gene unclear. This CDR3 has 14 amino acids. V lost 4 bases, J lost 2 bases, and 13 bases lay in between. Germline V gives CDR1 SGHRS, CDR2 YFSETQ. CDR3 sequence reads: CASSANTDTYEQYF. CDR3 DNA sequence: TGCGCCAGCAGCGCCAACACCGACACCTACGAGCAGTACTTC.

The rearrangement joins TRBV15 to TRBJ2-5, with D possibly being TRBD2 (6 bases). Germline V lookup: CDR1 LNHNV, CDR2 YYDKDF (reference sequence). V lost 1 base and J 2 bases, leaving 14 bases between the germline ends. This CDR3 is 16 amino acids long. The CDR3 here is CATSRGGIGRQETQYF. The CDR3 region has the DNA TGTGCCACCAGCAGAGGTGGGATAGGGAGGCAAGAGACCCAGTACTTC.

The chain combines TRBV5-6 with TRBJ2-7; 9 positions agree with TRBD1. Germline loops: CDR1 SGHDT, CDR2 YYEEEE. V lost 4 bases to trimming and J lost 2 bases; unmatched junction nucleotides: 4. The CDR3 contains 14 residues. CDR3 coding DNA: TGTGCCAGCAGCAGTCGGGACAGGGCCTACGAGCAGTACTTC. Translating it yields CASSSRDRAYEQYF. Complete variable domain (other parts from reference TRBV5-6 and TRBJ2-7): DAGVTQSPTHLIKTRGQQVTLRCSPKSGHDTVSWYQQALGQGPQFIFQYYEEEERQRGNFPDRFSGHQFPNYSSELNVNALLLGDSALYLCASSSRDRAYEQYFGPGTRLTVT.

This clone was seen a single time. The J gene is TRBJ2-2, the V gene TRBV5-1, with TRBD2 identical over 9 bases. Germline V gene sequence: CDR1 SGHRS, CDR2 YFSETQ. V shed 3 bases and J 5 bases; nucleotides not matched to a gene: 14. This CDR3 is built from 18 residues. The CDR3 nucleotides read TGCGCCAGCAGCTCCGGGACTAGCACAACCAGGGGTACCGGGGAGCTGTTTTTT. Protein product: CASSSGTSTTRGTGELFF.

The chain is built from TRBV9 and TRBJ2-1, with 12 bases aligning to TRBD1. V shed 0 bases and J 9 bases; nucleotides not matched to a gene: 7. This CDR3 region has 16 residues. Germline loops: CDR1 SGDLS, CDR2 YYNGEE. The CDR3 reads CASSVDLGTGGSEQFF. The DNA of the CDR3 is TGTGCCAGCAGCGTAGATCTGGGGACAGGGGGCAGTGAGCAGTTCTTC.

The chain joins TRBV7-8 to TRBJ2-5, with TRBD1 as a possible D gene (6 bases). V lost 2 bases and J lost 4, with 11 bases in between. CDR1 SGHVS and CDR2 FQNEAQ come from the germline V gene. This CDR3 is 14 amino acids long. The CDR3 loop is CASSLRSGAETQYF. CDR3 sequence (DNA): TGTGCCAGCAGCTTAAGGTCAGGGGCAGAGACCCAGTACTTC. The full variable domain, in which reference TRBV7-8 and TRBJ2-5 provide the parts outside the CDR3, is GAGVSQSPRYKVAKRGQDVALRCDPISGHVSLFWYQQALGQGPEFLTYFQNEAQLDKSGLPSDRFFAERPEGSVSTLKIQRTQQEDSAVYLCASSLRSGAETQYFGPGTRLLVL.

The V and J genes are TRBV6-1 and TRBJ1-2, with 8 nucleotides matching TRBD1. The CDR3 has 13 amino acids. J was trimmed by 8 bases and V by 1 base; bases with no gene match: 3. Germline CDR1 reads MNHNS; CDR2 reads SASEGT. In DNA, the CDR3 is TGTGCCAGCAGTGAAGGGACAGGGTACGGCTACACCTTC. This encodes CASSEGTGYGYTF.

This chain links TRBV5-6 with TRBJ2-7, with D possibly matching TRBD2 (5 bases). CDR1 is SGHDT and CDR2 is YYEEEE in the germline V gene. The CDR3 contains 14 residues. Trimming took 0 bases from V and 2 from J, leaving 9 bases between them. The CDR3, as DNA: TGTGCCAGCAGCTTGGCCTCGCGGGCCTACGAGCAGTACTTC. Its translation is CASSLASRAYEQYF. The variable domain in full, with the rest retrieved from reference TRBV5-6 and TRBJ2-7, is DAGVTQSPTHLIKTRGQQVTLRCSPKSGHDTVSWYQQALGQGPQFIFQYYEEEERQRGNFPDRFSGHQFPNYSSELNVNALLLGDSALYLCASSLASRAYEQYFGPGTRLTVT.

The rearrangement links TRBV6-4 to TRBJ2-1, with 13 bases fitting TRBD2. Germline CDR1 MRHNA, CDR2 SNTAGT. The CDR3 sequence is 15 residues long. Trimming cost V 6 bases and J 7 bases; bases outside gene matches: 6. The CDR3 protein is CASSMTSGRWNEQFF. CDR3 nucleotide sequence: TGTGCCAGCAGCATGACTAGCGGGAGGTGGAATGAGCAGTTCTTC.

Here the CDR3 DNA reads TGTGCCAGCAGCGTAGGAGGGGGTGGGACGAACACTGAAGCTTTCTTT. As protein: CASSVGGGGTNTEAFF. The chain has TRBV9 and TRBJ1-1; TRBD1 might be the D (6 bases). CDR1 SGDLS and CDR2 YYNGEE come from the germline V gene. This CDR3 spans 16 amino acids. V was clipped by 0 bases and J by 1 base, with 13 bases between them.

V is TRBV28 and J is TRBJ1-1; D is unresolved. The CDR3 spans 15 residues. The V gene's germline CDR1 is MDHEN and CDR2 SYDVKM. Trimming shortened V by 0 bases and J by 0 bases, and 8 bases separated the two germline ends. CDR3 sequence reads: CASSLWDRVNTEAFF. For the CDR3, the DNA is TGTGCCAGCAGTTTATGGGATCGGGTGAACACTGAAGCTTTCTTT.

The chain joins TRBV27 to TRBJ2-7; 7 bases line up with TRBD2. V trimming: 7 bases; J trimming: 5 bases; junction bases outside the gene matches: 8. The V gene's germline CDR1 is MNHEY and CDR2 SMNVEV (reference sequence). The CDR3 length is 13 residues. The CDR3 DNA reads TGTGCCAGCACGGGCGGGAGTGGTAACGAGCAGTACTTC. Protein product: CASTGGSGNEQYF.